One sample yielded the 10 T cell receptor beta chains listed below, sequenced in a study of blood T cell repertoires in COVID-19. Produced via immunoSEQ multiplex PCR; TCRdb's table is partial and in-frame only. The table records 65,000 to 85,000 clones, around 78% of them present only once. The sequencing sample was made of peripheral blood. These receptors were obtained from a human donor in a cohort sampled during active COVID-19.

The chain is built from TRBV15 and TRBJ2-5; D is possibly TRBD1 (6 bases). Trimming removed 6 bases at V and 2 bases at J, with 16 bases between. The CDR3 spans 15 residues. The V gene's germline CDR1 is LNHNV and CDR2 YYDKDF (reference sequence). The CDR3 reads CATRLTEDRQETQYF. In DNA, the CDR3 is TGTGCCACCAGGTTGACGGAGGACAGACAAGAGACCCAGTACTTC.

The CDR3 sequence: CASSPWDRVNEKLFF. CDR3 coding DNA: TGTGCCAGCTCACCTTGGGACAGGGTGAATGAAAAACTGTTTTTT. The genes are TRBV18 and TRBJ1-4; 9 nucleotides align to TRBD1. The germline V gene has CDR1 KGHSH and CDR2 LQKENI. Trimming removed 3 bases from V and 5 bases from J; junction bases left unmatched: 4. The CDR3 totals 15 residues.

The rearrangement joins TRBV30 to TRBJ1-6, with 7 bases aligning to TRBD1. The CDR3 sequence is 14 residues long. Germline V gives CDR1 GTSNPN, CDR2 SVGIG (reference sequence). After removal of 1 base from V and 8 bases from J, the junction contained 5 bases not matched to a gene. Here the CDR3 DNA reads TGTGCCTGGAGTGGAGGCCAGGGGGATTCACCCCTCCACTTT. It yields the protein CAWSGGQGDSPLHF.

This rearrangement joins TRBV24-1 to TRBJ2-1; 7 nucleotides align to TRBD2. CDR3 length: 12 amino acids. The V and J ends lost 5 bases and 12 bases, in that order; junction bases with no gene match: 6. From germline, CDR1 is KGHDR and CDR2 SFDVKD. The CDR3 nucleotides are TGTGCCACCAGTGTTTTAGGGGAGGGGCAGTTCTTC. Amino acids: CATSVLGEGQFF.

This clone appeared a few times. This rearrangement joins TRBV30 to TRBJ2-1, with a possible D match to TRBD2 (6 bases). Germline CDR1 is GTSNPN and CDR2 is SVGIG (reference sequence). The germline V and J ends were trimmed by 0 bases and 7 bases, with 10 bases remaining between them. The CDR3 sequence is 13 residues long. Here the CDR3 DNA reads TGTGCCTGGAGTGTATCTAGCGTAAATGAGCAGTTCTTC. Its translation: CAWSVSSVNEQFF.

J is TRBJ2-2 and V is TRBV24-1; perhaps TRBD1 as D (6 bases). The CDR3 length is 15 residues. Germline values: CDR1 KGHDR, CDR2 SFDVKD. V dropped 5 bases and J dropped 6 bases, with 15 bases sitting between them. The CDR3 is CATSARTEPPGELFF. The CDR3 DNA follows: TGTGCCACCAGTGCCCGGACAGAGCCCCCCGGGGAGCTGTTTTTT.

The V call is TRBV24-1, the J call TRBJ2-7; no clear D. V lost 7 bases, J lost 0 bases, and 15 bases lay in between. The V gene's germline CDR1 is KGHDR and CDR2 SFDVKD. This CDR3 contains 15 residues. CDR3 in amino acids: CATRRDVLSSYEQYV. Here the CDR3 DNA reads TGTGCCACCAGGAGAGACGTACTAAGCTCCTACGAGCAGTACGTC.

The chain links TRBV7-9 to TRBJ2-3; TRBD2 might be the D (7 bases). V shed 2 bases and J shed 5 bases, with 14 bases lying between them. This CDR3 comprises 15 residues. Per the germline V gene, CDR1 is SEHNR and CDR2 is FQNEAQ (reference sequence). CDR3 nucleotides: TGTGCCAGCAGCTTATACGGGGGGCAGGGAGATACGCAGTATTTT. This codes for CASSLYGGQGDTQYF.

The V call is TRBV6-1, the J call TRBJ1-4; no definite D call. The germline CDR1 and CDR2 sequences are MNHNS and SASEGT. This CDR3 is built from 15 residues. Deletions cut 3 bases from V and 0 bases from J, with 8 bases between. CDR3 loop: CASSDSRATNEKLFF. CDR3 sequence (DNA): TGTGCCAGCAGTGATTCGAGAGCAACTAATGAAAAACTGTTTTTT.

This chain connects TRBV6-5 to TRBJ2-2, with TRBD2 matching over 10 bases. The germline V gene encodes CDR1 MNHEY and CDR2 SVGAGI. CDR3 length: 15 amino acids. With V trimmed by 4 bases and J by 8 bases, 7 bases remained unmatched. CDR3 sequence: CASSSLAGEGGELFF. CDR3 in DNA: TGTGCCAGCAGTTCCCTAGCGGGAGAAGGAGGGGAGCTGTTTTTT.